These 19 T cell receptor beta chains came from one sample sequenced in a study of human T cells and chemical hapten exposure. TCRdb used MiXCR to reprocess the RACE reads, holding one entry per CDR3 protein. The data hold fewer than 300,000 distinct CDR3 sequences, with 7.5% to 8% observed a single time. Stated time point: pre-sensitization, week 0. Treatment noted: therapeutic diphenylcyclopropenone sensitization with weekly scalp DPC. The specimen was whole blood, collected in connection with sensitization to the hapten diphenylcyclopropenone (DPC). These receptors all stem from a man younger than 30 with alopecia areata. Some clones in this sample may be carry-over from other donors' samples.

This clonotype was counted between two and nine times. The chain joins TRBV6-2 or TRBV6-3 to TRBJ2-1, with D possibly being TRBD2 (6 bases). The CDR3 is 13 amino acids. Germline loops: CDR1 MNHEY, CDR2 SVGEGT. Trimming took off 3 bases at V and 10 bases at J, with 13 bases between the two ends. This CDR3 is CASSYWGRMEQFF. The DNA of the CDR3 is TGTGCCAGCAGTTATTGGGGGAGGATGGAGCAGTTCTTC.

This clonotype was found a few times. V usage is TRBV11-1 and J usage is TRBJ2-5; 13 nucleotides agree with TRBD2. Germline V gene data show CDR1 as SGHAT and CDR2 as FQDESV (reference sequence). The CDR3 spans 16 residues. Losses at the gene ends were 5 bases for V and 6 bases for J; bases not matched to a gene: 9. CDR3 in amino acids: CASSAQTSGGAKTQYF. The CDR3 bases are TGTGCCAGCAGCGCTCAAACTAGCGGGGGGGCAAAGACCCAGTACTTC.

This clonotype was detected many times. V is TRBV5-1 and J is TRBJ1-6; D is unclear. The CDR3 has 12 amino acids. The V gene's germline CDR1 is SGHRS and CDR2 YFSETQ. Deletions cut 0 bases from V and 7 bases from J, with 2 bases between. CDR3 in DNA: TGCGCCAGCAGCTTGGAGAATTCACCCCTCCACTTT. Its protein is CASSLENSPLHF.

This chain joins TRBV7-9 and TRBJ1-6; TRBD1 matches at 8 bases. Germline values: CDR1 SEHNR, CDR2 FQNEAQ (reference sequence). With 7 bases clipped from V and 7 bases from J, the junction kept 6 bases outside the gene matches. The CDR3 consists of 14 residues. The CDR3 DNA sequence: TGTGCCAGCAAGCCAGGGGGCGGAAATTCACCCCTCCACTTT. It translates to CASKPGGGNSPLHF. Full variable domain (missing parts from reference TRBV7-9 and TRBJ1-6): DTGVSQNPRHKITKRGQNVTFRCDPISEHNRLYWYRQTLGQGPEFLTYFQNEAQLEKSRLLSDRFSAERPKGSFSTLEIQRTEQGDSAMYLCASKPGGGNSPLHFGNGTRLTVT.

V is TRBV7-9 and J is TRBJ1-1; the D gene is possibly TRBD1 (5 bases). V lost 6 bases, J lost 0 bases, and 11 bases lay in between. CDR1 and CDR2 (germline): SEHNR, FQNEAQ (reference sequence). CDR3 length: 14 residues. The CDR3 here is CASRFGHLNTEAFF. CDR3 coding DNA: TGTGCCAGCAGATTCGGACACCTGAACACTGAAGCTTTCTTT.

In this sample, this clonotype turned up a few times. The rearrangement links TRBV6-6 to TRBJ2-7; D possibly corresponds to TRBD2 (6 bases). Trimming left V 5 bases short and J 6 bases short, with 11 bases between. CDR3 length: 12 residues. The germline gives CDR1 MNHNY, CDR2 SVGAGI (reference sequence). CDR3 amino acids: CASSPLGGEQYV. CDR3 sequence (DNA): TGTGCCAGCAGTCCCCTGGGGGGCGAGCAGTACGTC.

The chain recombines TRBV12-3 or TRBV12-4 with TRBJ2-2, with D unresolved. The CDR3 loop spans 14 amino acids. V dropped 5 bases and J dropped 4 bases, with 11 bases sitting between them. The CDR3 protein is CASSPTRPTGELFF. The CDR3 DNA reads as TGTGCCAGCAGTCCCACTCGACCCACCGGGGAGCTGTTTTTT.

This clonotype has a handful of counts. The chain carries TRBV3-1 and TRBJ1-1; TRBD1 matches 11 bases. J lost 3 bases, V lost 4 bases, and 7 bases had no gene match. Germline V CDR1 and CDR2: LGHDT, YNNKEL (reference sequence). There are 16 residues in the CDR3. The CDR3 sequence is CASSLGQGAAHTEAFF. In DNA form, the CDR3 reads TGTGCCAGCAGCCTAGGACAGGGGGCGGCGCACACTGAAGCTTTCTTT.

This clonotype appeared many times. The rearrangement joins TRBV11-2 to TRBJ2-3; the match to TRBD2 covers 8 bases. The CDR3 sequence is 15 residues long. The germline gives CDR1 SGHAT, CDR2 FQNNGV. The V and J ends lost 6 bases and 5 bases, in that order; junction bases with no gene match: 10. The CDR3 spells CASSPIRGGGDTQYF. In DNA, the CDR3 is TGTGCCAGCAGTCCGATTCGGGGGGGTGGAGATACGCAGTATTTT. Using reference TRBV11-2 and TRBJ2-3 for the parts outside the CDR3, the full variable domain is EAGVAQSPRYKIIEKRQSVAFWCNPISGHATLYWYQQILGQGPKLLIQFQNNGVVDDSQLPKDRFSAERLKGVDSTLKIQPAKLEDSAVYLCASSPIRGGGDTQYFGPGTRLTVL.

This clonotype was detected many times. The chain employs TRBV2 and TRBJ1-2; D remains ambiguous. This CDR3 contains 14 residues. Trimming took off 1 base at V and 8 bases at J, with 14 bases between the two ends. Germline values: CDR1 SNHLY, CDR2 FYNNEI. CDR3 residues: CASSEVGDGRGYTF. CDR3 sequence (DNA): TGTGCCAGCAGTGAAGTGGGAGACGGTCGAGGCTACACCTTC.

The chain joins TRBV6-5 to TRBJ1-2; unclear D gene. Germline CDR1 and CDR2: MNHEY and SVGAGI. V dropped 4 bases and J dropped 8 bases, with 17 bases sitting between them. This CDR3 spans 14 amino acids. CDR3 DNA: TGTGCCAGCAGTTCACGGACGGGATCTCGCGGCTACACCTTC. Translated: CASSSRTGSRGYTF.

This clonotype has just a few counts. V and J are TRBV7-9 and TRBJ1-2; no reliable D call. Per germline, CDR1 SEHNR and CDR2 FQNEAQ (reference sequence). This CDR3 is 12 amino acids long. The ends were cut back, 6 bases at V and 2 bases at J, with 7 bases in the middle. The DNA for the CDR3 is TGTGCCAGCAGAGTCGGAAACTATGGCTACACCTTC. Translated, it gives CASRVGNYGYTF.

V usage is TRBV3-1 and J usage is TRBJ1-1; 8 bases match TRBD1. J lost 4 bases, V lost 3 bases, and 4 bases had no gene match. The CDR3 has 14 amino acids. Germline CDR1 is LGHDT and CDR2 is YNNKEL (reference sequence). The CDR3 region is CASSHRGRVTEAFF. DNA of the CDR3: TGTGCCAGCAGCCACAGGGGGCGAGTCACTGAAGCTTTCTTT.

This clonotype occurred a few times. The chain combines TRBV4-3 with TRBJ1-6; D possibly corresponds to TRBD1 (6 bases). V lost 0 bases to trimming and J lost 7 bases, with 10 bases between them. The CDR3 contains 15 residues. The germline gives CDR1 LGHNA, CDR2 YSLEER. The CDR3 reads CASSQEVGANSPLHF. In DNA form, the CDR3 reads TGCGCCAGCAGCCAAGAAGTGGGGGCGAATTCACCCCTCCACTTT.

The chain couples TRBV6-2 or TRBV6-3 to TRBJ2-5, with 7 bases aligning to TRBD1. Germline V gene data show CDR1 as MNHEY and CDR2 as SVGEGT. V shed 4 bases and J 1 base; nucleotides not matched to a gene: 9. The CDR3 is 16 residues long. In DNA form, the CDR3 reads TGTGCCAGCAGTTTCATCGGACAGGACGTCCAAGAGACCCAGTACTTC. Translation gives CASSFIGQDVQETQYF.

This clonotype was detected a few times. The chain uses TRBV7-9 and TRBJ1-5, with no clear D. The ends were cut back, 8 bases at V and 1 base at J, with 9 bases in the middle. The germline CDR1 and CDR2 sequences are SEHNR and FQNEAQ (reference sequence). The CDR3 is 13 amino acids. This CDR3 is CASGSGSNQPQHF. CDR3 bases: TGTGCCAGCGGCAGCGGGAGCAATCAGCCCCAGCATTTT.

This chain uses TRBV12-3 or TRBV12-4 with TRBJ2-3; 8 bases line up with TRBD2. V lost 7 bases to trimming and J lost 1 base; unmatched junction nucleotides: 13. The CDR3 spans 17 residues. The CDR3 loop is CASNSIPGGDRTDTQYF. The CDR3 DNA sequence: TGTGCCAGCAACTCGATACCCGGGGGGGATCGCACAGATACGCAGTATTTT.

Many counts were recorded for this clonotype. The chain joins TRBV19 to TRBJ1-5; D possibly corresponds to TRBD1 (6 bases). The CDR3 sequence is 16 residues long. Germline CDR1 is LNHDA and CDR2 is SQIVND (reference sequence). Deletions cut 4 bases from V and 1 base from J, with 14 bases between. The CDR3 region is CASSTAQGTSNQPQHF. The CDR3 bases are TGTGCCAGTAGTACTGCGCAGGGGACGAGCAATCAGCCCCAGCATTTT.

This clonotype was observed a few times. J is TRBJ2-1 and V is TRBV18; 7 nucleotides match TRBD2. This CDR3 spans 16 amino acids. The germline CDR1 and CDR2 sequences are KGHSH and LQKENI. Germline trimming cut 0 bases from V and 4 bases from J; bases unmatched to any gene: 6. The DNA for the CDR3 is TGTGCCAGCTCACCACCTAGCGGGTCCCCTTACAATGAGCAGTTCTTC. It is translated as CASSPPSGSPYNEQFF.